This entry lists 21 T cell receptor beta chains sequenced from one sample in a study of cytomegalovirus exposure and HLA in healthy donors. The PCR was carried out with 60 Vbeta primers and 13 Jbeta primers. Assay used: immunoSEQ multiplex PCR; TCRdb lists only in-frame clones, some missing. Among 250,000 to 350,000 clones listed, approximately 90% were seen once. Sequencing was carried out using PBMCs. The source is a woman in her late teens or twenties in good health and CMV-seronegative.

The chain employs TRBV6-1 and TRBJ2-7; 11 bases are a match to TRBD1. V shed 3 bases and J 8 bases; nucleotides not matched to a gene: 6. Germline V lookup: CDR1 MNHNS, CDR2 SASEGT. The CDR3 covers 14 residues. This CDR3 is CASSEAGQGAKQYF. DNA for the CDR3: TGTGCCAGCAGTGAGGCTGGACAGGGGGCTAAGCAGTACTTC.

The chain carries TRBV5-4 and TRBJ2-7, with 7 bases that match TRBD2. CDR1 is SGHNT and CDR2 is YYREEE in the germline V gene (reference sequence). The V segment lost 3 bases and the J segment 2 bases; nucleotides outside the gene matches: 5. The CDR3 extends over 14 amino acids. CDR3 DNA sequence: TGTGCCAGCAGCTCGCGACTAGCCCCCTACGAGCAGTACTTC. Amino acids: CASSSRLAPYEQYF. Full variable domain (missing parts from reference TRBV5-4 and TRBJ2-7): ETGVTQSPTHLIKTRGQQVTLRCSSQSGHNTVSWYQQALGQGPQFIFQYYREEENGRGNFPPRFSGLQFPNYSSELNVNALELDDSALYLCASSSRLAPYEQYFGPGTRLTVT.

The V and J genes are TRBV25-1 and TRBJ2-1, with TRBD2 identical over 11 bases. This CDR3 is built from 12 residues. V dropped 7 bases and J dropped 15; count of bases not matched to a gene: 8. CDR1 is MGHDK, CDR2 SYGVNS, per germline. The CDR3 reads CASTQTSGEWFF. CDR3 sequence (DNA): TGTGCCAGCACCCAGACTAGCGGGGAATGGTTCTTC.

The V call is TRBV4-1, the J call TRBJ2-1; 12 nucleotides line up with TRBD2. The germline CDR1 and CDR2 sequences are MGHRA and YSYEKL. V was pared by 5 bases and J by 4 bases, with 3 bases of the junction left unmatched. CDR3 length equals 15 residues. The CDR3 DNA is TGCGCCAGCAGCAAAGGGACTAGCGGGTACAATGAGCAGTTCTTC. It translates to CASSKGTSGYNEQFF.

V and J are TRBV6-1 and TRBJ1-6; D ambiguous. The CDR3 loop spans 14 amino acids. Germline-derived CDR1 and CDR2 are MNHNS and SASEGT. The ends were cut back, 4 bases at V and 6 bases at J, with 10 bases in the middle. CDR3 protein: CASSGEFSNSPLHF. The CDR3 bases are TGTGCCAGCAGTGGGGAGTTTTCTAATTCACCCCTCCACTTT.

This clone occurred a few times. This CDR3 is CASSKGRDRYEQYF. The CDR3 DNA is TGTGCCAGCAGCAAAGGCCGGGACAGATACGAGCAGTACTTC. J is TRBJ2-5 and V is TRBV21-1; the table's D call, TRBD1, was not checked against the DNA. The J call is doubtful: the DNA matches TRBJ2-7 better. TRBV21-1 is a known pseudogene. This CDR3 is built from 14 residues.

The chain joins TRBV18 to TRBJ1-5; unclear D gene. The CDR3 contains 15 residues. Germline CDR1 is KGHSH and CDR2 is LQKENI. V was trimmed by 3 bases and J by 1 base, leaving 10 bases between them. The CDR3 DNA sequence: TGTGCCAGCTCACCCCCTGGGAGCAGCAATCAGCCCCAGCATTTT. Translation gives CASSPPGSSNQPQHF.

The rearrangement joins TRBV6-6 to TRBJ1-2, with unresolved D. This CDR3 has 14 amino acids. Germline CDR1 and CDR2: MNHNY and SVGAGI (reference sequence). Trimming took 7 bases from V and 4 from J, leaving 16 bases between them. CDR3 protein: CASTTSGSAYGYTF. The DNA for the CDR3 is TGTGCCAGCACCACCTCCGGTAGTGCCTATGGCTACACCTTC.

The genes are TRBV18 and TRBJ1-2; 8 nucleotides agree with TRBD1. The CDR3 is 14 amino acids. Germline V gene data show CDR1 as KGHSH and CDR2 as LQKENI. J lost 9 bases, V lost 3 bases, and 9 bases had no gene match. CDR3 coding DNA: TGTGCCAGCTCACCGCCATTGGGACAGGACAGCTACACCTTC. It translates to CASSPPLGQDSYTF.

This clone occurred a few times. This rearrangement joins TRBV5-6 to TRBJ1-5, with a tentative D call TRBD1 (6 bases). Looked up from germline, CDR1 is SGHDT and CDR2 is YYEEEE. The V end was cut by 4 bases, the J end by 0 bases, with 11 bases between. The CDR3 contains 15 residues. DNA of the CDR3: TGTGCCAGCAGCCAAACAGGGAATAGCAATCAGCCCCAGCATTTT. Encoded protein: CASSQTGNSNQPQHF.

The rearrangement links TRBV2 to TRBJ2-5, with TRBD1 matching over 8 bases. The J call could be wrong; TRBJ2-7 is a better fit for the DNA end. Germline CDR1 reads SNHLY; CDR2 reads FYNNEI. The CDR3 loop spans 15 amino acids. The CDR3 DNA reads TGTGCCAGCAGTGAAACTGAGGACAGGGCCTACGAGCAGTACTTC. Translating it yields CASSETEDRAYEQYF.

The rearrangement joins TRBV30 to TRBJ1-2; 11 nucleotides match TRBD1. V trimming: 0 bases; J trimming: 4 bases; junction bases outside the gene matches: 4. Germline values: CDR1 GTSNPN, CDR2 SVGIG (reference sequence). The CDR3 sequence is 15 residues long. CDR3 in amino acids: CAWSVRTGGGYGYTF. CDR3 DNA: TGTGCCTGGAGTGTACGGACAGGGGGCGGCTATGGCTACACCTTC.

V is TRBV25-1 and J is TRBJ1-1; unclear D gene. V lost 6 bases and J lost 3, with 8 bases in between. Germline loops: CDR1 MGHDK, CDR2 SYGVNS. This CDR3 comprises 12 residues. CDR3 nucleotide sequence: TGTGCCAGCAGGGGAGAGTACACTGAAGCTTTCTTT. It encodes CASRGEYTEAFF.

The chain is built from TRBV19 and TRBJ1-5; 9 nucleotides line up with TRBD1. The CDR3 has 14 amino acids. Germline loops: CDR1 LNHDA, CDR2 SQIVND (reference sequence). V shed 7 bases, J shed 7 bases, and the junction held 8 bases outside the gene matches. The chain's CDR3 is CASTPTGGWQPQHF. The CDR3, as DNA: TGTGCCAGTACCCCGACAGGGGGATGGCAGCCCCAGCATTTT. Full variable domain (rest looked up from reference TRBV19 and TRBJ1-5): DGGITQSPKYLFRKEGQNVTLSCEQNLNHDAMYWYRQDPGQGLRLIYYSQIVNDFQKGDIAEGYSVSREKKESFPLTVTSAQKNPTAFYLCASTPTGGWQPQHFGDGTRLSIL.

The chain links TRBV4-1 to TRBJ2-7; 10 bases are shared with TRBD1. Germline V lookup: CDR1 MGHRA, CDR2 YSYEKL. The CDR3 consists of 17 residues. V dropped 0 bases and J dropped 5; count of bases not matched to a gene: 10. CDR3 region: CASSQDAGQGVPNEQYF. DNA for the CDR3: TGCGCCAGCAGCCAAGATGCCGGACAGGGGGTACCAAACGAGCAGTACTTC.

The chain uses TRBV19 and TRBJ1-5; D uncertain. This CDR3 has 13 amino acids. Germline assignment: CDR1 LNHDA and CDR2 SQIVND (reference sequence). V was pared by 4 bases and J by 7 bases, with 11 bases between. The CDR3 sequence is CASSNWERQPQHF. DNA for the CDR3: TGTGCCAGTAGTAATTGGGAGAGACAGCCCCAGCATTTT.

The rearrangement joins TRBV9 to TRBJ1-1, with D uncertain. Germline CDR1 reads SGDLS; CDR2 reads YYNGEE. V shed 2 bases and J shed 4 bases, with 12 bases lying between them. This CDR3 region has 14 residues. CDR3 nucleotide sequence: TGTGCCAGCAGCGTCGGGGAGATGAGCACTGAAGCTTTCTTT. Its translation: CASSVGEMSTEAFF.

The V gene is TRBV11-2, the J gene TRBJ1-6, with D tentatively TRBD1 (5 bases). This CDR3 is built from 14 residues. Germline assignment: CDR1 SGHAT and CDR2 FQNNGV. V was pared by 1 base and J by 9 bases, with 10 bases between. CDR3 region: CASSLGQGGSPLHF. Here the CDR3 DNA reads TGTGCCAGCAGCTTAGGTCAGGGAGGTTCACCCCTCCACTTT.

The chain uses TRBV6-1 and TRBJ1-5; a possible D gene is TRBD1 (5 bases). The V end was cut by 3 bases, the J end by 3 bases, with 9 bases between. Per germline, CDR1 MNHNS and CDR2 SASEGT. CDR3 length: 14 amino acids. The CDR3 here is CASSDTGYNQPQHF. The DNA for the CDR3 is TGTGCCAGCAGTGACACAGGTTACAATCAGCCCCAGCATTTT.

This clone appeared a single time. One end of the junction is discordant with germline, which a read error may explain. The J gene is TRBJ2-7, the V gene TRBV23-1; 7 bases agree with TRBD1. TRBV23-1 is given ORF status, its function remaining uncertain. This CDR3 has 14 residues. CDR3 residues: CASSQSRGNYGQYF. CDR3 nucleotide sequence: TGCGCCAGCAGTCAATCCAGGGGGAACTACGGGCAGTACTTC.

This chain joins TRBV5-6 and TRBJ1-5; possible D gene TRBD1, 6 bases. The length of the CDR3 is 14 residues. CDR1 SGHDT and CDR2 YYEEEE come from the germline V gene. V lost 0 bases and J 3 bases, leaving 7 bases between the germline ends. For the CDR3, the DNA is TGTGCCAGCAGCTTGGGGACAGTCAATCAGCCCCAGCATTTT. Its translation is CASSLGTVNQPQHF.